The rows below give T cell receptor beta chains drawn from one sample of a study of T cell responses to AZD1222 COVID-19 vaccine. This table comes from immunoSEQ multiplex PCR, and its TCRdb copy is limited to in-frame clones, with some not included. The sample holds 200,000 or so clones, more than 80% seen once. The starting material was peripheral blood, obtained on day 0 of AZD1222 vaccination. These receptors all come from an adult in good health. The CDR3 runs from the conserved cysteine through the conserved F or W. Fields, in order: CDR3 DNA, CDR3 protein, clone size, CDR3 length, V gene, J gene, D gene. The D gene is left open where the match is weak. The listing skips clone size in some rows; elsewhere it reads once, few, many or a size class.

DNA: TGTGCCAGCAGTCAACTAGCGGGGGGGCTTCAAGAGACCCAGTACTTC
CDR3: CASSQLAGGLQETQYF
size: NA
length: 16
V: TRBV11-2
J: TRBJ2-5
D: TRBD2

DNA: TGTGCCAGCACCCGAGTTGGCACTCTTTACGAGCAGTACTTC
CDR3: CASTRVGTLYEQYF
size: NA
length: 14
V: TRBV6-5
J: TRBJ2-7
D: NA

DNA: TGTGCCAGCAGCGCGCAGGGGGAGAACACTGAAGCTTTCTTT
CDR3: CASSAQGENTEAFF
size: once
length: 14
V: TRBV9
J: TRBJ1-1
D: TRBD1

DNA: TGCAGCGTTGAAGGAGGGGACGTATCCTACGAGCAGTACTTC
CDR3: CSVEGGDVSYEQYF
size: NA
length: 14
V: TRBV29-1
J: TRBJ2-7
D: NA

DNA: TGTGCCAGCAGCTTAACTCAAAAACTGTTTTTT
CDR3: CASSLTQKLFF
size: once
length: 11
V: TRBV7-9
J: TRBJ1-4
D: NA

DNA: TGTGCGGTGGGACTACCAAACCAAGAGACCCAGTACTTC
CDR3: CAVGLPNQETQYF
size: NA
length: 13
V: TRBV5-4
J: TRBJ2-5
D: TRBD2

DNA: TGTGCCAGCAGTTTCGACAGGGTTCAGCCCCAGCATTTT
CDR3: CASSFDRVQPQHF
size: once
length: 13
V: TRBV28
J: TRBJ1-5
D: TRBD1

DNA: TGTGCCTGGAGTGGCGGGACTAGCGGGGGAGAGACCCAGTACTTC
CDR3: CAWSGGTSGGETQYF
size: NA
length: 15
V: TRBV30
J: TRBJ2-5
D: TRBD2

DNA: TGCGCCAGCAGTCGAGGGGGCCCGAACACCGGGGAGCTGTTTTTT
CDR3: CASSRGGPNTGELFF
size: NA
length: 15
V: TRBV10-1
J: TRBJ2-2
D: TRBD1

DNA: TGCGCCAGCAGCTTGGTCTCGACAGGGGGGCCCGAAGCTTTCTTT
CDR3: CASSLVSTGGPEAFF
size: NA
length: 15
V: TRBV5-1
J: TRBJ1-1
D: TRBD1

DNA: TGTGCCAGCAGCCAAGATTTGGAAAGCCTAGCGGACCTTACCGAGCAGTACTTC
CDR3: CASSQDLESLADLTEQYF
size: few
length: 18
V: TRBV4-2
J: TRBJ2-7
D: TRBD2

DNA: TGTGCCAGCAGCCTGGGCGGGGGCAGCCACAATGAGCAGTTCTTC
CDR3: CASSLGGGSHNEQFF
size: many
length: 15
V: TRBV6-5
J: TRBJ2-1
D: NA

DNA: TGTGCCAGCAGTGACTCGACAGTTGCTGGAAACACCATATATTTT
CDR3: CASSDSTVAGNTIYF
size: NA
length: 15
V: TRBV6-5
J: TRBJ1-3
D: NA

DNA: TGTGCCAGCAGCCACGCTGGACAGGAAGATAATGAAAAACTGTTTTTT
CDR3: CASSHAGQEDNEKLFF
size: NA
length: 16
V: TRBV3-1/TRBV3-2
J: TRBJ1-4
D: TRBD1

DNA: TGTGCCAGCAGTTTAGCTTACCCAGGGACCTATGGCTACACCTTC
CDR3: CASSLAYPGTYGYTF
size: NA
length: 15
V: TRBV27
J: TRBJ1-2
D: NA

DNA: TGTGCCAGTAGAGGGACTGACAGTCAGCCCCAGCATTTT
CDR3: CASRGTDSQPQHF
size: NA
length: 13
V: TRBV19
J: TRBJ1-5
D: NA

DNA: TGTGCCAGTAGTATACACAACAGGCGCAGTAACTATGGCTACACCTTC
CDR3: CASSIHNRRSNYGYTF
size: NA
length: 16
V: TRBV19
J: TRBJ1-2
D: NA

DNA: TGTGCCAGCAGCTTGGGGGAGGGGGCGAGGGAATACGAGCAGTACTTC
CDR3: CASSLGEGAREYEQYF
size: NA
length: 16
V: TRBV5-6
J: TRBJ2-7
D: NA

DNA: TGTGCCAGCAGCTTAGAAGGGACCCAGAACACCGGGGAGCTGTTTTTT
CDR3: CASSLEGTQNTGELFF
size: NA
length: 16
V: TRBV7-6
J: TRBJ2-2
D: NA

DNA: TGTGCCAGCAGCCAAAAGGGGTTCGATCAGCCCCAGCATTTT
CDR3: CASSQKGFDQPQHF
size: NA
length: 14
V: TRBV4-2
J: TRBJ1-5
D: NA

DNA: TGCAGCGTGTTGGTCGGGGGCCTCACAGATACGCAGTATTTT
CDR3: CSVLVGGLTDTQYF
size: NA
length: 14
V: TRBV29-1
J: TRBJ2-3
D: NA

DNA: TGTGCCAGCAGCCCGAGTGGGGGAGGCTATGGCTACACCTTC
CDR3: CASSPSGGGYGYTF
size: NA
length: 14
V: TRBV2
J: TRBJ1-2
D: NA

DNA: TGCGCCAGCAGCTCGTCTGAACAGGGCTCCTACGAGCAGTACTTC
CDR3: CASSSSEQGSYEQYF
size: medium-sized
length: 15
V: TRBV5-1
J: TRBJ2-7
D: NA

DNA: TGTGCCAGCAGCTTAATCGGAAACACCATATATTTT
CDR3: CASSLIGNTIYF
size: NA
length: 12
V: TRBV7-2
J: TRBJ1-3
D: NA

DNA: TGTGCCACCAGTGATACAAAGGGGGGGCAGTATAATTCACCCCTCCACTTT
CDR3: CATSDTKGGQYNSPLHF
size: NA
length: 17
V: TRBV24-1
J: TRBJ1-6
D: NA

DNA: TGTGCCAGCAGTTATCTCGGGGTAAAGATGAACACTGAAGCTTTCTTT
CDR3: CASSYLGVKMNTEAFF
size: NA
length: 16
V: TRBV6-5
J: TRBJ1-1
D: NA